These 15 T cell receptor beta chains were all obtained from the same sample, sequenced in a study of PD-1 blockade in classical Hodgkin lymphoma. Patients all relapsed after autologous stem cell transplantation, and there was variation in brentuximab vedotin exposure. Clones were read by immunoSEQ multiplex PCR, and TCRdb kept only the in-frame ones, dropping some. The sample contains around 26,000 clones, 81% of which appear only once. Sequenced material: peripheral blood mononuclear cells (PBMCs), taken before the second cycle of nivolumab. Every receptor here comes from a human donor with classical Hodgkin lymphoma.

This clone has only a few counts. The V and J genes are TRBV30 and TRBJ2-1; TRBD2 matches at 10 bases. Germline V gene lookup returns CDR1 GTSNPN and CDR2 SVGIG (reference sequence). The CDR3 loop spans 13 amino acids. Losses at the gene ends were 7 bases for V and 4 bases for J; bases not matched to a gene: 4. CDR3 sequence reads: CALGLAAYNEQFF. The DNA of the CDR3 is TGTGCCTTAGGACTAGCGGCTTACAATGAGCAGTTCTTC. The full variable domain, rest sourced from reference TRBV30 and TRBJ2-1, is SQTIHQWPATLVQPVGSPLSLECTVEGTSNPNLYWYRQAAGRGLQLLFYSVGIGQISSEVPQNLSASRPQDRQFILSSKKLLLSDSGFYLCALGLAAYNEQFFGPGTRLTVL.

The chain employs TRBV6-1 and TRBJ2-2; D possibly matches TRBD1 or TRBD2 (7 bases each). The CDR3 spans 19 residues. V lost 0 bases and J 6 bases, leaving 23 bases between the germline ends. The germline CDR1 and CDR2 sequences are MNHNS and SASEGT. CDR3 protein: CASSEAEAWLAGGAGELFF. The CDR3 DNA sequence: TGTGCCAGCAGTGAAGCGGAGGCGTGGTTGGCAGGGGGGGCCGGGGAGCTGTTTTTT.

This clone has only a few counts. This chain joins TRBV10-1 and TRBJ2-1; D is unclear. The CDR3 is 12 amino acids. Trimming shortened V by 4 bases and J by 8 bases, and 9 bases separated the two germline ends. Germline V gives CDR1 WNHNN, CDR2 SYGVQD (reference sequence). CDR3 in DNA: TGCGCCAGCAGTGGAAGGGTGGATGAGCAGTTCTTC. It encodes CASSGRVDEQFF.

The chain recombines TRBV6-6 with TRBJ2-3, with D perhaps TRBD2 (6 bases). This CDR3 has 13 amino acids. Germline V lookup: CDR1 MNHNY, CDR2 SVGAGI (reference sequence). V was clipped by 4 bases and J by 8 bases, with 13 bases between them. CDR3 in amino acids: CASSSPSERTQYF. The CDR3 nucleotides are TGTGCCAGCAGTTCCCCTAGCGAGCGTACGCAGTATTTT.

The chain recombines TRBV5-8 with TRBJ1-1, with TRBD1 identical over 12 bases. This CDR3 comprises 19 residues. Germline values: CDR1 SGHTS, CDR2 YDEGEE. V lost 1 base and J lost 4; bases outside the gene matches: 14. The CDR3 loop is CASSLFWGQGAPATTEAFF. The CDR3 region has the DNA TGTGCCAGCAGCTTGTTCTGGGGACAGGGGGCTCCCGCGACCACTGAAGCTTTCTTT.

The V and J genes are TRBV18 and TRBJ2-2, with D uncertain. Trimming removed 8 bases from V and 0 bases from J, with 7 bases in between. The CDR3 is 13 residues long. The germline CDR1 and CDR2 sequences are KGHSH and LQKENI. CDR3 bases: TGTGCCAGCACTCCTCCGAACACCGGGGAGCTGTTTTTT. Translated, it gives CASTPPNTGELFF. The full variable domain, its missing parts supplied by reference TRBV18 and TRBJ2-2, is NAGVMQNPRHLVRRRGQEARLRCSPMKGHSHVYWYRQLPEEGLKFMVYLQKENIIDESGMPKERFSAEFPKEGPSILRIQQVVRGDSAAYFCASTPPNTGELFFGEGSRLTVL.

This sequence joins TRBV5-1 and TRBJ2-3; 12 bases fit TRBD2. CDR1 SGHRS and CDR2 YFSETQ come from the germline V gene. CDR3 length: 16 amino acids. With V trimmed by 0 bases and J by 4 bases, 3 bases remained unmatched. The CDR3 DNA is TGCGCCAGCAGCTTGGGACTAGCGGGAGTCTCAGATACGCAGTATTTT. Translated: CASSLGLAGVSDTQYF.

The chain links TRBV4-1 to TRBJ2-7; D is uncertain. The CDR3 has 15 residues. Trimming removed 1 base at V and 4 bases at J, with 14 bases between. Germline CDR1 MGHRA, CDR2 YSYEKL. CDR3 DNA sequence: TGCGCCAGCAGCCAAGTTAGCCTCGAAATATACGAGCAGTACTTC. It yields the protein CASSQVSLEIYEQYF.

This chain uses TRBV13 with TRBJ2-1; TRBD2 might be the D (5 bases). The CDR3 has 13 residues. The germline CDR1 and CDR2 sequences are PRHDT and FYEKMQ (reference sequence). V was cut by 1 base and J by 7 bases, with 8 bases left in between. CDR3 DNA: TGTGCCAGCAGCTTAGATCGGGGAAATGAGCAGTTCTTC. Translated, it gives CASSLDRGNEQFF.

V is TRBV19 and J is TRBJ2-6; 8 bases map to TRBD1. This CDR3 has 16 amino acids. Germline V gene data show CDR1 as LNHDA and CDR2 as SQIVND (reference sequence). The ends lost 6 bases at V and 2 bases at J; junction bases unmatched: 6. The CDR3 nucleotides read TGTGCCAGTAGGACCTTACAGGGGGCTGGGGCCAACGTCCTGACTTTC. Amino acids: CASRTLQGAGANVLTF.

J is TRBJ2-7 and V is TRBV9, with D possibly matching TRBD2 (7 bases). CDR1 is SGDLS, CDR2 YYNGEE, per germline. V dropped 4 bases and J dropped 8 bases, with 22 bases sitting between them. The CDR3 totals 15 residues. The CDR3 is CASSPQGTTPQQQYF. CDR3 nucleotide sequence: TGTGCCAGCAGCCCGCAGGGGACTACCCCCCAACAGCAGTACTTC.

This clone was observed once. This chain uses TRBV2 with TRBJ2-2; 10 nucleotides line up with TRBD1. Germline V CDR1 and CDR2: SNHLY, FYNNEI. This CDR3 contains 16 residues. The V gene end was trimmed by 1 base and the J gene end by 5 bases; junction bases not matched to a gene: 4. CDR3 DNA sequence: TGTGCCAGCAGTGAAGTAGGGACAGGGGTTACCGGGGAGCTGTTTTTT. Residues: CASSEVGTGVTGELFF.

This chain uses TRBV11-3 with TRBJ1-2; D may be TRBD1 (6 bases). Trimming took off 0 bases at V and 7 bases at J, with 15 bases between the two ends. Per the germline V gene, CDR1 is SGHNT and CDR2 is YENEEA. There are 15 residues in the CDR3. In DNA, the CDR3 is TGTGCCAGCAGCTTAGATCTTTGGGGGCAAGGTGGCTACACCTTC. Translating it yields CASSLDLWGQGGYTF.

The V gene is TRBV30, the J gene TRBJ2-2; D might be TRBD2 (7 bases). The CDR3 consists of 14 residues. Germline loops: CDR1 GTSNPN, CDR2 SVGIG (reference sequence). The V gene lost 3 bases and the J gene lost 5 bases, with 13 bases spanning the gap. The CDR3 loop is CAWSWRGRTGELFF. The CDR3 DNA reads TGTGCCTGGAGCTGGCGGGGGCGTACCGGGGAGCTGTTTTTT.

The rearrangement links TRBV12-5 to TRBJ1-5; 8 nucleotides agree with TRBD1. The CDR3 sequence is 15 residues long. Germline trimming cut 3 bases from V and 2 bases from J; bases unmatched to any gene: 3. Germline V gene sequence: CDR1 LGHNT, CDR2 FRNRAP. The CDR3 nucleotides read TGTGCTAGTGGTTTTTCGGACAGGGGCAATCAGCCCCAGCATTTT. Translating it yields CASGFSDRGNQPQHF.